This TCR beta chain stems from a study of regulatory T cells in long-lasting Graves disease. Assembly of TCR beta libraries relied on iRepertoire HTBI primers together with Arm-PCR of CDR3 regions. TCRdb recomputed calls from the multiplex PCR reads with MiXCR, one row per CDR3 protein. The data show roughly 520,000 distinct CDR3 sequences, more than 10% seen once. This CDR3 has 12 amino acids. Trimming removed 8 bases at V and 10 bases at J, with 14 bases between. In germline, CDR1 is SEHNR, CDR2 FQNEAQ (reference sequence). Time point reported: newly diagnosed GD, antithyroid drugs for less than 3 months. The TCR library was made from RNA extracted from PBMCs. The data also belong to a second study, concerning T cells in Graves' hyperthyroidism and ophthalmopathy. That publication notes: Thyroid ultrasound, orbital computed tomography, clinical symptoms, and serum thyroxine and TRAb underpinned diagnoses. Ophthalmopathy and stable hyperthyroidism were told apart by a 13 V-J model.

The starting material was peripheral blood mononuclear cells (PBMCs), obtained at new diagnosis, from a patient treated with antithyroid drugs. The sequence was collected from a woman under 40 with Graves disease. The V and J genes are TRBV7-9 and TRBJ2-2; D is ambiguous. CDR3 sequence (DNA): TGTGCCAGCGAAAGTCTCGGCGCGGAGCTGTTTTTT. This codes for CASESLGAELFF.